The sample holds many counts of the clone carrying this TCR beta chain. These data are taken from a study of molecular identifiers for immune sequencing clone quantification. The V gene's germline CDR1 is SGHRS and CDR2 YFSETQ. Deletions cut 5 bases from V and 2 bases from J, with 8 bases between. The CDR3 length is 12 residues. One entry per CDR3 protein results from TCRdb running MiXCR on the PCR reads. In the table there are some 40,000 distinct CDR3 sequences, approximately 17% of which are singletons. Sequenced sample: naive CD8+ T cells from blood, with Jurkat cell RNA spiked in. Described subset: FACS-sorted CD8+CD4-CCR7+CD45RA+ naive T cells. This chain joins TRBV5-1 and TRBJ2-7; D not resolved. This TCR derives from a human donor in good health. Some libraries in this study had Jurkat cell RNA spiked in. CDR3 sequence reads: CASSSGAYEQYF. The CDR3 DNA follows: TGCGCCAGCAGTTCTGGAGCCTACGAGCAGTACTTC.